The next 16 T cell receptor beta chains were all read from a single sample in a study of cytomegalovirus exposure and HLA in healthy donors. Amplification used 60 Vbeta primers and 13 Jbeta primers. The protocol was immunoSEQ multiplex PCR, while the TCRdb copy is restricted to in-frame clones and leaves out a portion. The ten top clones account for about 0.8%, within a sample of some 200,000 clones. Sequences were obtained from PBMCs. Receptors were obtained from a woman between 18 and 29 years old in good health and CMV-seropositive.

This chain uses TRBV7-8 with TRBJ1-4, with D perhaps matching TRBD1 (5 bases). The CDR3 is 15 amino acids. Per germline, CDR1 SGHVS and CDR2 FQNEAQ. Trimming took off 2 bases at V and 8 bases at J, with 15 bases between the two ends. This CDR3 is CASSLLSSQGEKLFF. The CDR3 DNA is TGTGCCAGCAGCTTATTGTCCTCCCAGGGAGAAAAACTGTTTTTT. Together with reference TRBV7-8 and TRBJ1-4, the CDR3 gives the full variable domain: GAGVSQSPRYKVAKRGQDVALRCDPISGHVSLFWYQQALGQGPEFLTYFQNEAQLDKSGLPSDRFFAERPEGSVSTLKIQRTQQEDSAVYLCASSLLSSQGEKLFFGSGTQLSVL.

J is TRBJ1-5 and V is TRBV27; the match to TRBD1 covers 8 bases. This CDR3 has 12 residues. Trimming cost V 5 bases and J 6 bases; bases outside gene matches: 0. The germline gives CDR1 MNHEY, CDR2 SMNVEV (reference sequence). CDR3 in amino acids: CASSTGGQPQHF. In DNA form, the CDR3 reads TGTGCCAGCAGTACAGGGGGTCAGCCCCAGCATTTT.

V and J are TRBV11-3 and TRBJ2-3, with 8 positions matching TRBD2. J was trimmed by 2 bases and V by 3 bases; bases with no gene match: 7. Germline CDR1 reads SGHNT; CDR2 reads YENEEA. The CDR3 loop spans 16 amino acids. CDR3: CASSFRRGANTDTQYF. Here the CDR3 DNA reads TGTGCCAGCAGCTTCCGGCGGGGGGCGAACACAGATACGCAGTATTTT.

CDR3 residues: CASNPPREMYGYTF. The CDR3 DNA reads TGTGCCAGCAACCCCCCGAGGGAGATGTATGGCTACACCTTC. V gene TRBV7-9 combines with J gene TRBJ1-2; the D is unclear. The germline gives CDR1 SEHNR, CDR2 FQNEAQ (reference sequence). The CDR3 extends over 14 amino acids. V lost 7 bases and J 5 bases, leaving 17 bases between the germline ends.

The chain couples TRBV7-2 to TRBJ1-1; no reliable D call. Trimming cost V 3 bases and J 0 bases, with 5 bases left between them. The CDR3 has 13 residues. Germline lookup yields CDR1 SGHTA and CDR2 FQGNSA. CDR3 nucleotide sequence: TGTGCCAGCAGCTTCGGGTTGAACACTGAAGCTTTCTTT. This encodes CASSFGLNTEAFF.

The rearrangement joins TRBV5-4 to TRBJ1-1; 9 bases are a match to TRBD1. Germline V gene lookup returns CDR1 SGHNT and CDR2 YYREEE (reference sequence). V shed 4 bases, J shed 3 bases, and the junction held 4 bases outside the gene matches. The CDR3 consists of 14 residues. For the CDR3, the DNA is TGTGCCAGCAGCCCGGGACAGGGTTACACTGAAGCTTTCTTT. Residues: CASSPGQGYTEAFF.

CDR3 coding DNA: TGTGCCAGCAGCGTAGGACTAGCGGGGTCGAGCTCCTACAATGAGCAGTTCTTC. The encoded protein is CASSVGLAGSSSYNEQFF. The V and J genes are TRBV9 and TRBJ2-1; 11 bases agree with TRBD2. Trimming took 0 bases from V and 0 from J; bases not matched to a gene: 5. The CDR3 extends over 18 amino acids. From germline, CDR1 is SGDLS and CDR2 YYNGEE.

This chain uses TRBV6-5 with TRBJ2-5; D remains ambiguous. The CDR3 loop spans 14 amino acids. Germline V lookup: CDR1 MNHEY, CDR2 SVGAGI. With 0 bases removed from V and 2 bases from J, the gap between germline ends came to 7 bases. CDR3 coding DNA: TGTGCCAGCAGTTACTCCGTTCCTCAAGAGACCCAGTACTTC. This encodes CASSYSVPQETQYF.

This sequence joins TRBV4-1 and TRBJ2-7; 9 bases match TRBD1. The junction had 5 bases not matched to a gene; V was cut back by 4 bases and J by 4 bases. CDR1 is MGHRA, CDR2 YSYEKL, per germline. The CDR3 length is 14 residues. The CDR3 reads CASSRDRVPYEQYF. The CDR3 DNA follows: TGCGCCAGCAGCCGGGACAGGGTCCCGTACGAGCAGTACTTC.

This sequence joins TRBV5-4 and TRBJ2-1; the match to TRBD2 covers 8 bases. The CDR3 has 18 residues. The germline gives CDR1 SGHNT, CDR2 YYREEE (reference sequence). Trimming took 2 bases from V and 1 from J; bases not matched to a gene: 11. In DNA, the CDR3 is TGTGCCAGCAGCTTAAAACGGGAGGGCCCGTTATCCTACAATGAGCAGTTCTTC. The encoded protein is CASSLKREGPLSYNEQFF.

This rearrangement joins TRBV19 to TRBJ1-4; 7 bases align to TRBD1. The CDR3 runs to 16 residues. In germline, CDR1 is LNHDA, CDR2 SQIVND (reference sequence). The V and J ends lost 1 base and 4 bases, in that order; junction bases with no gene match: 6. CDR3 protein: CASSIGITGVNEKLFF. For the CDR3, the DNA is TGTGCCAGTAGTATAGGGATTACAGGGGTTAATGAAAAACTGTTTTTT.

This chain uses TRBV12-5 with TRBJ2-3; 9 bases fit TRBD2. Losses at the gene ends were 1 base for V and 2 bases for J; bases not matched to a gene: 1. Germline V gene lookup returns CDR1 LGHNT and CDR2 FRNRAP. The CDR3 is 15 residues long. This CDR3 is CASGLGGRATDTQYF. The CDR3 nucleotides are TGTGCTAGTGGTTTGGGCGGGAGGGCCACAGATACGCAGTATTTT.

The chain joins TRBV5-1 to TRBJ2-7; no clear D gene. The CDR3 is 11 amino acids. CDR1 is SGHRS, CDR2 YFSETQ, per germline. The ends were cut back, 3 bases at V and 5 bases at J, with 6 bases in the middle. CDR3 DNA sequence: TGCGCCAGCAGCTCGTCTGACGAGCAGTACTTC. Its protein product is CASSSSDEQYF.

This chain uses TRBV5-1 with TRBJ2-3; D not certain. Germline V gene lookup returns CDR1 SGHRS and CDR2 YFSETQ. The CDR3 is 14 amino acids. V was clipped by 4 bases and J by 0 bases, with 9 bases between them. CDR3 residues: CASSRQTSTDTQYF. In nucleotides, the CDR3 is TGCGCCAGCAGCCGACAAACTAGCACAGATACGCAGTATTTT. Using reference TRBV5-1 and TRBJ2-3 for the parts outside the CDR3, the full variable domain is KAGVTQTPRYLIKTRGQQVTLSCSPISGHRSVSWYQQTPGQGLQFLFEYFSETQRNKGNFPGRFSGRQFSNSRSEMNVSTLELGDSALYLCASSRQTSTDTQYFGPGTRLTVL.

Comments on this clone: At one boundary the junction diverges from the germline segment, which might be a read error. The rearrangement joins TRBV4-1 to TRBJ2-2; 11 bases map to TRBD2. This CDR3 has 17 residues. Per the germline V gene, CDR1 is MGHRA and CDR2 is YSYEKL. CDR3 sequence (DNA): TGCGCCAGCAGCCAAGGGGGACTAGCGGCGAACGCCGGGGAGCTGTTTTTT. Its protein product is CASSQGGLAANAGELFF.

The V gene is TRBV29-1, the J gene TRBJ1-1; D is unclear. Trimming removed 4 bases from V and 0 bases from J, with 6 bases in between. Germline V gene sequence: CDR1 SQVTM, CDR2 ANQGSEA. The CDR3 is 12 amino acids. The CDR3, as DNA: TGCAGCGTTGTCGGGGTGAACACTGAAGCTTTCTTT. Translating gives CSVVGVNTEAFF.